Following are 25 T cell receptor beta chains from one sample sequenced in a study of naive and memory T cell subsets. Whole-study results and caveats: Naive repertoires, especially CD8, held a few larger clonotypes, possibly memory cells re-expressing CD45RA.

For these receptors, no antigen is known. Both TRBC1 and TRBC2 were covered by a beta constant-region primer of two equimolar oligonucleotides. Nested alpha and beta constant-region primers with the SP2 primer drove four PCR rounds on ligated cDNA. Each CDR3 protein is one row after TCRdb ran MiXCR on the UMI-ligation and nested PCR reads. This table holds 95,000 to 110,000 distinct CDR3 sequences, roughly 14% found once. Source material: naive CD8+ T cells from blood. The receptors here all came from a human donor in good health.

This sequence joins TRBV2 and TRBJ1-4, with a possible D match to TRBD1 (5 bases). The length of the CDR3 is 16 residues. The germline V and J ends were trimmed by 2 bases and 8 bases, with 18 bases remaining between them. Looked up from germline, CDR1 is SNHLY and CDR2 is FYNNEI. The CDR3 region is CASSERGSGGNEKLFF. In DNA, the CDR3 is TGTGCCAGCAGTGAAAGGGGCTCCGGGGGGAACGAAAAACTGTTTTTT. The entire variable domain, with the rest obtained from reference TRBV2 and TRBJ1-4, is as follows: EPEVTQTPSHQVTQMGQEVILRCVPISNHLYFYWYRQILGQKVEFLVSFYNNEISEKSEIFDDQFSVERPDGSNFTLKIRSTKLEDSAMYFCASSERGSGGNEKLFFGSGTQLSVL.

The chain uses TRBV15 and TRBJ2-5; D gene uncertain. Germline CDR1 and CDR2: LNHNV and YYDKDF (reference sequence). V lost 8 bases and J 5 bases, leaving 9 bases between the germline ends. The CDR3 totals 11 residues. CDR3 in amino acids: CATSEGETQYF. CDR3 nucleotides: TGTGCCACCTCGGAAGGGGAGACCCAGTACTTC.

This clonotype was observed a handful of times. The chain joins TRBV19 to TRBJ2-2; 7 bases align to TRBD2. The CDR3 sequence is 13 residues long. Losses at the gene ends were 5 bases for V and 4 bases for J; bases not matched to a gene: 1. CDR1 and CDR2 from the germline V gene are LNHDA and SQIVND (reference sequence). CDR3 DNA sequence: TGTGCCAGTAGTCCTAGCGGCACCGGGGAGCTGTTTTTT. Its protein product is CASSPSGTGELFF.

This clonotype has only a few counts. The junction and the germline gene differ at one end; a read error may be behind it. This chain connects TRBV27 to TRBJ2-1; 13 bases match TRBD2. The CDR3 is 12 residues long. Germline loops: CDR1 MNHEY, CDR2 SMNVEV (reference sequence). The CDR3 DNA reads as TGTGCCAGCAGTTCCCCCACTAGCGGGAGGGTCTTC. Amino acids: CASSSPTSGRVF.

The chain uses TRBV4-3 and TRBJ1-2; D is undetermined. This CDR3 is built from 15 residues. The V gene's germline CDR1 is LGHNA and CDR2 YSLEER. V lost 4 bases, J lost 0 bases, and 12 bases lay in between. The DNA for the CDR3 is TGCGCCAGCAGCCGAGCGCGGTTCCCTAACTATGGCTACACCTTC. This encodes CASSRARFPNYGYTF.

There are a few counts of this clonotype. V usage is TRBV7-6 and J usage is TRBJ2-1, with a possible D match to TRBD2 (6 bases). Trimming left V 1 base short and J 5 bases short, with 12 bases between. The CDR3 has 15 residues. Germline V CDR1 and CDR2: SGHVS, FNYEAQ. Here the CDR3 DNA reads TGTGCCAGCAGCTTAGGGGACTCCATTGACAATGAGCAGTTCTTC. This encodes CASSLGDSIDNEQFF.

This clonotype turned up a few times. The chain uses TRBV4-3 and TRBJ1-1; D unresolved. V lost 1 base, J lost 4 bases, and 10 bases lay in between. The CDR3 extends over 14 amino acids. The germline CDR1 and CDR2 sequences are LGHNA and YSLEER. The CDR3 loop reads CASSQAQGFTEAFF. CDR3 DNA: TGCGCCAGCAGCCAAGCACAAGGGTTCACTGAAGCTTTCTTT.

The chain uses TRBV23-1 and TRBJ2-2; no reliable D call. TRBV23-1 is flagged as an ORF with uncertain function. The CDR3 totals 13 residues. Trimming left V 3 bases short and J 4 bases short, with 6 bases between. The CDR3 region is CASSQRPTGELFF. In DNA, the CDR3 is TGCGCCAGCAGTCAGAGGCCCACCGGGGAGCTGTTTTTT.

This clonotype came up a few times. The rearrangement links TRBV7-8 to TRBJ2-7, with a possible D match to TRBD1 (6 bases). CDR1 SGHVS and CDR2 FQNEAQ come from the germline V gene. V lost 5 bases to trimming and J lost 2 bases, with 19 bases between them. CDR3 size: 16 residues. Here the CDR3 DNA reads TGTGCCAGCAGCCCGTGGGAACAGGGCACTACCTACGAGCAGTACTTC. Protein sequence: CASSPWEQGTTYEQYF.

This clonotype has only a few counts. The rearrangement uses TRBV28 and TRBJ1-5; tentatively, D is TRBD1 (6 bases). Germline V gene sequence: CDR1 MDHEN, CDR2 SYDVKM. The CDR3 is made up of 12 amino acids. Trimming cost V 7 bases and J 8 bases, with 12 bases left between them. CDR3 in DNA: TGTGCCAGCACCCAGGGGAGGGAGCCCCAGCATTTT. It is translated as CASTQGREPQHF.

The CDR3 region has the DNA TGTGCCTGGTCCACCCTGGGAGAGCAGTTCTTC. Translated, it gives CAWSTLGEQFF. The chain uses TRBV30 and TRBJ2-1; D unresolved. Trimming pared 5 bases from V and 10 bases from J, leaving 12 bases between. The length of the CDR3 is 11 residues. In germline, CDR1 is GTSNPN, CDR2 SVGIG (reference sequence).

The V call is TRBV29-1, the J call TRBJ1-2; 7 bases are shared with TRBD1. The V gene end was trimmed by 3 bases and the J gene end by 8 bases; junction bases not matched to a gene: 6. The CDR3 runs 12 residues. Germline V gene lookup returns CDR1 SQVTM and CDR2 ANQGSEA. CDR3 region: CSVDTGVQGYTF. CDR3 DNA sequence: TGCAGCGTTGATACAGGGGTGCAAGGCTACACCTTC.

This clonotype was picked up many times. The chain has TRBV11-3 and TRBJ2-1; D gene uncertain. This CDR3 is built from 16 residues. V was shortened by 0 bases and J by 2 bases, with 11 bases between the two germline ends. Germline-derived CDR1 and CDR2 are SGHNT and YENEEA. CDR3 sequence: CASSLDGLNAYNEQFF. Written as DNA, the CDR3 is TGTGCCAGCAGCTTAGATGGGCTAAATGCCTACAATGAGCAGTTCTTC.

This clonotype was seen ten or more times. CDR3 nucleotides: TGTGCCAGCAGCTTGCAGGGAGTTGTGACTGAAGCTTTCTTT. Translating it yields CASSLQGVVTEAFF. The chain combines TRBV13 with TRBJ1-1, with a weak D call TRBD1 (5 bases). Germline loops: CDR1 PRHDT, CDR2 FYEKMQ (reference sequence). This CDR3 contains 14 residues. Between the trimmed V and J ends, which lost 3 bases and 5 bases, there was a span of 13 bases.

This chain links TRBV3-1 with TRBJ2-7, with D perhaps being TRBD1 or TRBD2 (5 bases each). There are 15 residues in the CDR3. Trimming took off 5 bases at V and 1 base at J, with 15 bases between the two ends. Germline CDR1 LGHDT, CDR2 YNNKEL (reference sequence). As DNA, the CDR3 is TGTGCCAGCAGCTCCCGGGACGGGGATTCCTACGAGCAGTACTTC. Translation gives CASSSRDGDSYEQYF.

This clonotype was counted many times. The rearrangement uses TRBV11-1 and TRBJ1-1; D uncertain. The CDR3 consists of 13 residues. Trimming stripped 6 bases from V and 2 bases from J, with 10 bases between. Germline V lookup: CDR1 SGHAT, CDR2 FQDESV (reference sequence). The CDR3 sequence: CASSPSGNTEAFF. As DNA, the CDR3 is TGTGCCAGCAGTCCCAGTGGAAACACTGAAGCTTTCTTT.

This clonotype was seen only a few times. The genes are TRBV28 and TRBJ2-5; 7 bases match TRBD1. This CDR3 is built from 15 residues. The trim removed 5 bases at V and 5 bases at J, leaving 11 bases unmatched. Germline loops: CDR1 MDHEN, CDR2 SYDVKM. Written as DNA, the CDR3 is TGTGCCAGCAGTCCTTTGACAGGGAACAGGGAGACCCAGTACTTC. This translates into CASSPLTGNRETQYF. The full variable domain, rest sourced from reference TRBV28 and TRBJ2-5, is DVKVTQSSRYLVKRTGEKVFLECVQDMDHENMFWYRQDPGLGLRLIYFSYDVKMKEKGDIPEGYSVSREKKERFSLILESASTNQTSMYLCASSPLTGNRETQYFGPGTRLLVL.

J is TRBJ1-1 and V is TRBV27; TRBD1 is a possible D gene (6 bases). This CDR3 has 17 residues. With 6 bases removed from V and 7 bases from J, the gap between germline ends came to 27 bases. CDR1 is MNHEY, CDR2 SMNVEV, per germline (reference sequence). Written as DNA, the CDR3 is TGTGCCAGCAGCGTACAGGGTCGGGGACTTGATTTCGGTGAAGCTTTCTTT. It codes for CASSVQGRGLDFGEAFF.

The CDR3 DNA follows: TGTGCCAGCAGCCAAGGGGGGGACAATGAGCAGTTCTTC. Protein sequence: CASSQGGDNEQFF. J is TRBJ2-1 and V is TRBV3-1; perhaps TRBD2 as D (6 bases). CDR3 length equals 13 residues. Trimming took 1 base from V and 5 from J, leaving 6 bases between them. Germline V gives CDR1 LGHDT, CDR2 YNNKEL (reference sequence).

The gene calls are TRBV7-9 and TRBJ2-7; D unclear. V shed 5 bases and J shed 0 bases, with 11 bases lying between them. CDR3 size: 14 residues. Germline V CDR1 and CDR2: SEHNR, FQNEAQ (reference sequence). CDR3 region: CASSPMASSYEQYF. The CDR3 DNA reads as TGTGCCAGCAGCCCGATGGCGTCCTCCTACGAGCAGTACTTC.

This clonotype was seen a few times. The gene calls are TRBV19 and TRBJ2-2; D call uncertain. This CDR3 comprises 13 residues. Trimming shortened V by 3 bases and J by 2 bases, and 4 bases separated the two germline ends. Germline lookup yields CDR1 LNHDA and CDR2 SQIVND (reference sequence). The CDR3, as DNA: TGTGCCAGTAGTATGGTTAACACCGGGGAGCTGTTTTTT. Amino acids: CASSMVNTGELFF.

This clonotype has a handful of counts. The CDR3 DNA is TGTGCCAGCAGTTACTCGGGTCAAGGCGAGCAGTACTTC. This codes for CASSYSGQGEQYF. This chain uses TRBV6-2 or TRBV6-3 with TRBJ2-7; D gene uncertain. Germline V gene sequence: CDR1 MNHEY, CDR2 SVGEGT. Trimming removed 0 bases from V and 6 bases from J, with 9 bases in between. There are 13 residues in the CDR3.

This clonotype was counted many times. The rearrangement joins TRBV3-1 to TRBJ2-7; tentatively, D is TRBD2 (6 bases). The CDR3 length is 17 residues. The V gene's germline CDR1 is LGHDT and CDR2 YNNKEL (reference sequence). Trimming left V 0 bases short and J 2 bases short, with 17 bases between. CDR3: CASSQDGGGTVAYEQYF. CDR3 in DNA: TGTGCCAGCAGCCAAGACGGAGGCGGGACGGTAGCCTACGAGCAGTACTTC.

The rearrangement joins TRBV4-2 to TRBJ1-6; perhaps TRBD1 as D (6 bases). Germline V gene sequence: CDR1 LGHNA, CDR2 YNFKEQ. Between the trimmed V and J ends, which lost 0 bases and 5 bases, there was a span of 11 bases. The CDR3 is 16 amino acids. The CDR3 coding sequence is TGTGCCAGCAGCCAAGAGGGGGCTGGGGATAATTCACCCCTCCACTTT. Translation: CASSQEGAGDNSPLHF.

The V and J genes are TRBV4-3 and TRBJ2-3; D gene ambiguous. CDR1 and CDR2 (germline): LGHNA, YSLEER. Trimming took off 2 bases at V and 5 bases at J, with 23 bases between the two ends. The CDR3 is 18 residues long. CDR3 region: CASSQSADISLKVDTQYF. CDR3 in DNA: TGCGCCAGCAGCCAAAGCGCCGACATTTCTCTTAAAGTAGATACGCAGTATTTT.